This T cell receptor (beta chain) was retrieved from a study of post-analysis software for immune sequencing data. Study at large: As for disease course, relapsing-remitting, secondary progressive and progressive-relapsing multiple sclerosis were all included. Broader study findings: Strong co-clustering by F measure linked samples that shared a preparation batch. With TRBV5-6, TRBV5-1 and TRBV20-1 included, a handful of TRBV segments were more frequent in patients than in controls. Patients with multiple sclerosis recorded significantly lower normalized Chao1 diversity than controls, the study found.

CDR1 and CDR2 from the germline V gene are DFQATT and SNEGSKA (reference sequence). The length of the CDR3 is 14 residues. V gave up 5 bases and J gave up 3 bases; unmatched junction bases: 4. For this clonotype: Antigen unknown.

TCR beta libraries were prepared from cDNA with unique molecular identifiers. T cells, about 0.95 to 10 million of them, yielded some 500,000 cDNA molecules. Via MiXCR, TCRdb re-called the PCR reads, giving one row per CDR3 protein. This repertoire shows fewer than 850,000 distinct CDR3 sequences, roughly 27% found once; its top ten account for approximately 0.55%. Sequencing was carried out using blood. This clonotype was sampled from a girl aged 10 to 17 with multiple sclerosis. This chain links TRBV20-1 with TRBJ2-7, with TRBD2 identical over 13 bases. As DNA, the CDR3 is TGCAGTGCTCGGACTAGCGGGAGTTGCTACGAGCAGTACTTC. This codes for CSARTSGSCYEQYF.